The 23 T cell receptor beta chains reported below all come from one sample, sequenced in a study of T cells in Graves' hyperthyroidism and ophthalmopathy. The CDR3 regions of TCR beta were amplified from RNA transcripts. An initial round of RT-PCR targeting the TCR CDR3 relied on the HTBI primer set. TCRdb reprocessed the multiplex PCR reads via MiXCR and lists one record per CDR3 protein. The sample has about half a million distinct CDR3 sequences; approximately 20% are singletons. Sequencing was done on a sample of blood. These receptors originate from a man aged 35-49 years with Graves' ophthalmopathy.

The V and J genes are TRBV19 and TRBJ2-5, with 7 bases lining up with TRBD1. V lost 10 bases and J lost 2; bases outside the gene matches: 7. The CDR3 has 13 residues. CDR1 is LNHDA, CDR2 SQIVND, per germline (reference sequence). The DNA of the CDR3 is TGTGCCACATCGAGCAGGGGGCAAGAGACCCAGTACTTC. It codes for CATSSRGQETQYF.

V usage is TRBV7-9 and J usage is TRBJ1-2, with TRBD1 as a possible D gene (5 bases). The CDR3 extends over 14 amino acids. Trimming left V 6 bases short and J 3 bases short, with 14 bases between. Germline V gene data show CDR1 as SEHNR and CDR2 as FQNEAQ (reference sequence). The CDR3, as DNA: TGTGCCAGCAGTTCCCTAGGCAGGGACTATGGCTACACCTTC. This encodes CASSSLGRDYGYTF. Full variable domain (outside the CDR3, taken from reference TRBV7-9 and TRBJ1-2): DTGVSQNPRHKITKRGQNVTFRCDPISEHNRLYWYRQTLGQGPEFLTYFQNEAQLEKSRLLSDRFSAERPKGSFSTLEIQRTEQGDSAMYLCASSSLGRDYGYTFGSGTRLTVV.

This clonotype was detected a few times. The chain joins TRBV2 to TRBJ2-3; no clear D. Per the germline V gene, CDR1 is SNHLY and CDR2 is FYNNEI. The CDR3 consists of 11 residues. V shed 8 bases and J shed 1 base, with 4 bases lying between them. CDR3 sequence: CASFGTDTQYF. Here the CDR3 DNA reads TGTGCCAGCTTTGGCACAGATACGCAGTATTTT.

This clonotype has at least ten counts. The chain carries TRBV12-3 or TRBV12-4 and TRBJ2-4, with no clear D. V dropped 2 bases and J dropped 1 base, with 9 bases sitting between them. The CDR3 runs to 15 residues. CDR3 nucleotide sequence: TGTGCCAGCAGTTTAACCCAAATCGCCAAAAACATTCAGTACTTC. Translated: CASSLTQIAKNIQYF.

This clonotype was found a few times. The chain has TRBV9 and TRBJ2-1, with D perhaps TRBD1 or TRBD2 (5 bases each). CDR1 is SGDLS, CDR2 YYNGEE, per germline. CDR3 length: 12 amino acids. The V end lost 6 bases, the J end lost 7 bases, and 11 bases lay between the germline ends. The chain's CDR3 is CASNRGENEQFF. The CDR3 region has the DNA TGTGCCAGCAATAGGGGAGAGAATGAGCAGTTCTTC.

This clonotype has ten or more counts. The genes are TRBV2 and TRBJ2-7; the match to TRBD2 covers 7 bases. CDR3 length: 12 amino acids. CDR1 is SNHLY, CDR2 FYNNEI, per germline. The ends lost 7 bases at V and 6 bases at J; junction bases unmatched: 6. The CDR3 DNA reads TGTGCCAGCACGCGGGAGTGGGGCGAGCAGTACTTC. This encodes CASTREWGEQYF.

This clonotype was found a few times. The rearrangement links TRBV3-1 to TRBJ2-5; no clear D. The V end lost 1 base, the J end lost 5 bases, and 11 bases lay between the germline ends. The CDR3 is 14 amino acids. Germline V lookup: CDR1 LGHDT, CDR2 YNNKEL (reference sequence). CDR3 in amino acids: CASSQGVGTETQYF. The CDR3 DNA is TGTGCCAGCAGCCAAGGGGTGGGAACGGAGACCCAGTACTTC.

The chain is built from TRBV20-1 and TRBJ1-6, with D tentatively TRBD1 (5 bases). Germline CDR1 is DFQATT and CDR2 is SNEGSKA (reference sequence). The V end was cut by 5 bases, the J end by 2 bases, with 16 bases between. The CDR3 consists of 16 residues. The CDR3 coding sequence is TGCAGTGCTGGAGGCCAGGGAGAACCCTATAATTCACCCCTCCACTTT. Protein product: CSAGGQGEPYNSPLHF.

This clonotype was seen ten or more times. V is TRBV28 and J is TRBJ1-2; D remains ambiguous. From germline, CDR1 is MDHEN and CDR2 SYDVKM. Trimming pared 9 bases from V and 2 bases from J, leaving 16 bases between. The CDR3 runs 14 residues. The CDR3 bases are TGTGCCAGTCATAATCTTCTACCGAACTATGGCTACACCTTC. Translated, it gives CASHNLLPNYGYTF.

The chain carries TRBV28 and TRBJ2-3; 14 nucleotides align to TRBD2. The germline CDR1 and CDR2 sequences are MDHEN and SYDVKM. Trimming took 1 base from V and 3 from J; bases not matched to a gene: 6. The CDR3 sequence is 18 residues long. The CDR3 sequence: CASSLFRLAGGVTDTQYF. In DNA form, the CDR3 reads TGTGCCAGCAGTTTATTTCGACTAGCGGGAGGGGTAACAGATACGCAGTATTTT.

This clonotype appeared a few times. The chain uses TRBV28 and TRBJ2-1, with D possibly TRBD2 on 6 matching bases. Germline CDR1 is MDHEN and CDR2 is SYDVKM. The germline V and J ends were trimmed by 7 bases and 0 bases, with 16 bases remaining between them. There are 16 residues in the CDR3. The CDR3 loop reads CASIRVGGASYNEQFF. CDR3 sequence (DNA): TGTGCCAGCATCAGGGTGGGCGGGGCCTCCTACAATGAGCAGTTCTTC.

This sequence joins TRBV5-1 and TRBJ2-7; 7 bases map to TRBD2. Looked up from germline, CDR1 is SGHRS and CDR2 is YFSETQ. This CDR3 spans 14 amino acids. The ends lost 7 bases at V and 5 bases at J; junction bases unmatched: 12. In DNA form, the CDR3 reads TGCGCCAGCTCCGCGGGGAGGGGTTTCGACGAGCAGTACTTC. This sequence encodes CASSAGRGFDEQYF.

This clonotype has a count of ten or more. V usage is TRBV11-1 and J usage is TRBJ2-3; D might be TRBD2 (7 bases). Germline V gene sequence: CDR1 SGHAT, CDR2 FQDESV (reference sequence). There are 15 residues in the CDR3. Trimming cost V 6 bases and J 4 bases, with 17 bases left between them. CDR3 amino acids: CASSSTGGLADTQYF. The CDR3 DNA reads as TGTGCCAGCAGTTCGACCGGGGGGCTCGCAGATACGCAGTATTTT. The full variable domain, in which reference TRBV11-1 and TRBJ2-3 provide the parts outside the CDR3, is EAEVAQSPRYKITEKSQAVAFWCDPISGHATLYWYRQILGQGPELLVQFQDESVVDDSQLPKDRFSAERLKGVDSTLKIQPAELGDSAMYLCASSSTGGLADTQYFGPGTRLTVL.

In this sample, this clonotype turned up many times. The chain couples TRBV5-1 to TRBJ2-7; TRBD1 agrees at 10 bases. The CDR3 length is 16 residues. Trimming took 0 bases from V and 1 from J; bases not matched to a gene: 4. Germline CDR1 SGHRS, CDR2 YFSETQ. CDR3 nucleotides: TGCGCCAGCAGCTTGGGCGGGACAGGGGTTTCCTACGAGCAGTACTTC. It codes for CASSLGGTGVSYEQYF.

This clonotype was recorded many times. The gene calls are TRBV2 and TRBJ2-5; D assignment may be TRBD1 or TRBD2 (5 bases each). Germline lookup yields CDR1 SNHLY and CDR2 FYNNEI. V lost 4 bases and J lost 3, with 18 bases in between. There are 16 residues in the CDR3. For the CDR3, the DNA is TGTGCCAGCAGTGGCCTCGGGGACCCCCTTAAAGAGACCCAGTACTTC. Translation gives CASSGLGDPLKETQYF. Combining the CDR3 with reference TRBV2 and TRBJ2-5 gives the whole variable domain EPEVTQTPSHQVTQMGQEVILRCVPISNHLYFYWYRQILGQKVEFLVSFYNNEISEKSEIFDDQFSVERPDGSNFTLKIRSTKLEDSAMYFCASSGLGDPLKETQYFGPGTRLLVL.

The chain couples TRBV5-1 to TRBJ2-7; 8 bases fit TRBD1. J was trimmed by 3 bases and V by 4 bases; bases with no gene match: 6. The CDR3 runs 14 residues. CDR1 SGHRS and CDR2 YFSETQ come from the germline V gene. In DNA form, the CDR3 reads TGCGCCAGCAGCAGACAGGACAGGGACTACGAGCAGTACTTC. Its translation is CASSRQDRDYEQYF.

In regard to this clonotype: Just one base apart from a much larger clone, this may be a read error. The J gene is TRBJ2-1, the V gene TRBV20-1; tentatively, D is TRBD2 (5 bases). The germline gives CDR1 DFQATT, CDR2 SNEGSKA (reference sequence). This CDR3 is built from 17 residues. CDR3 residues: CSARKRRGASSHNEQFF. CDR3 coding DNA: TGCAGTGCTAGAAAACGCCGGGGTGCTAGCTCCCACAATGAGCAGTTCTTC.

This clonotype was observed many times. V gene TRBV7-8 combines with J gene TRBJ2-7; D gene unclear. The CDR3 loop spans 11 amino acids. The germline V gene encodes CDR1 SGHVS and CDR2 FQNEAQ. V gave up 6 bases and J gave up 7 bases, with 10 bases separating them. DNA for the CDR3: TGTGCCAGCAGTCTAGGTGTAGAGCAGTACTTC. Its protein product is CASSLGVEQYF.

This clonotype has more than one count but fewer than ten. This chain joins TRBV24-1 and TRBJ2-1; D call uncertain. Germline lookup yields CDR1 KGHDR and CDR2 SFDVKD. The CDR3 has 16 amino acids. The ends were cut back, 1 base at V and 3 bases at J, with 12 bases in the middle. The CDR3 DNA is TGTGCCACCAGTGATTTAAGGCAGGCCCACTACAATGAGCAGTTCTTC. This gives the protein CATSDLRQAHYNEQFF.

The genes are TRBV30 and TRBJ1-1, with D maybe TRBD1 (6 bases). Germline V gene data show CDR1 as GTSNPN and CDR2 as SVGIG (reference sequence). V lost 8 bases and J lost 6, with 16 bases in between. The CDR3 is 12 amino acids. This chain's CDR3 is CAGLAGVAEAFF. The CDR3 DNA reads TGTGCCGGACTGGCAGGGGTTGCTGAAGCTTTCTTT.

This clonotype was found a few times. The V and J genes are TRBV28 and TRBJ2-2; 9 positions agree with TRBD2. Germline V gene data show CDR1 as MDHEN and CDR2 as SYDVKM. V trimming: 6 bases; J trimming: 5 bases; junction bases outside the gene matches: 16. The CDR3 totals 18 residues. The CDR3 DNA reads as TGTGCCAGCAGGACCTTATTGCGGGAGGGCCTAGGGACCGGGGAGCTGTTTTTT. Encoded protein: CASRTLLREGLGTGELFF.

There are a few counts of this clonotype. This sequence joins TRBV6-1 and TRBJ1-5; D might be TRBD1 (5 bases). The germline V gene has CDR1 MNHNS and CDR2 SASEGT. The CDR3 sequence is 15 residues long. Trimming pared 1 base from V and 7 bases from J, leaving 14 bases between. This chain's CDR3 is CASSEGRGGRQPQHF. The CDR3 region has the DNA TGTGCCAGCAGTGAAGGGAGGGGCGGAAGGCAGCCCCAGCATTTT.

The chain carries TRBV6-1 and TRBJ2-7, with D unresolved. V was cut by 3 bases and J by 7 bases, with 13 bases left in between. Germline values: CDR1 MNHNS, CDR2 SASEGT. This CDR3 has 13 residues. The CDR3 reads CASSDHLVGEQYF. The CDR3 DNA reads as TGTGCCAGCAGTGATCACCTAGTCGGGGAGCAGTACTTC.